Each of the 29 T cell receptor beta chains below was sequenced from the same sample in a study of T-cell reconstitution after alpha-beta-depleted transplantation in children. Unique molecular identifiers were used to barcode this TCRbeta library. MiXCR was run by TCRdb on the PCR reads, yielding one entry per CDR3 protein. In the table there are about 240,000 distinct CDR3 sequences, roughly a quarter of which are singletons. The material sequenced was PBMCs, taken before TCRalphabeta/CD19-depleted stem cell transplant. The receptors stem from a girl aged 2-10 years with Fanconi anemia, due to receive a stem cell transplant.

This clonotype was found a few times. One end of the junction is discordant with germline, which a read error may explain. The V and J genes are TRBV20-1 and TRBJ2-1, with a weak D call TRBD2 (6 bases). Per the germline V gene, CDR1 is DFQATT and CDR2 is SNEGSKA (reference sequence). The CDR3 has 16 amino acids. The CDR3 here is CCARDFRESSYNEQFF. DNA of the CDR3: TGCTGTGCTAGAGATTTTCGGGAGAGTTCCTACAATGAGCAGTTCTTC.

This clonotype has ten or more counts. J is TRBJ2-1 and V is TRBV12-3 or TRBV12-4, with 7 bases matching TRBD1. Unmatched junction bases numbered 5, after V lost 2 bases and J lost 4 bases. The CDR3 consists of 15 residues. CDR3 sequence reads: CASSLRDSRYNEQFF. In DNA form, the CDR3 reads TGTGCCAGCAGTTTAAGGGACAGCCGATACAATGAGCAGTTCTTC.

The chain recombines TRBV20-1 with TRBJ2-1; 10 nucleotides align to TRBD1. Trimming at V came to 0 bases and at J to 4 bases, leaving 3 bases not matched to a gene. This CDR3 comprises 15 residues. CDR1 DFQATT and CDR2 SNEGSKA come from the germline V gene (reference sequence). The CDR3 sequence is CSARDRQGAYNEQFF. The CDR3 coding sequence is TGCAGTGCTAGAGACCGACAGGGGGCATACAATGAGCAGTTCTTC.

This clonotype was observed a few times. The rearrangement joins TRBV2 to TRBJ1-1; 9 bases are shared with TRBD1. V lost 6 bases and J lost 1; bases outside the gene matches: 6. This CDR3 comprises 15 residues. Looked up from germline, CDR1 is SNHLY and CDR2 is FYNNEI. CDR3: CASRYRGRGNTEAFF. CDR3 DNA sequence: TGTGCCAGCAGGTACAGGGGGCGCGGGAACACTGAAGCTTTCTTT.

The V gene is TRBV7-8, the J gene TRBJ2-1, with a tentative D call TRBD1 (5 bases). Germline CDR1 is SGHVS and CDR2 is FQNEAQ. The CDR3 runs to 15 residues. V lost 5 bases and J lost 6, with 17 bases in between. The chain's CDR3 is CASSPRVPYINEQFF. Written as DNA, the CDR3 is TGTGCCAGCAGCCCCAGGGTCCCCTACATCAATGAGCAGTTCTTC. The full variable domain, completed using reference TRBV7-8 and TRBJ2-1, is GAGVSQSPRYKVAKRGQDVALRCDPISGHVSLFWYQQALGQGPEFLTYFQNEAQLDKSGLPSDRFFAERPEGSVSTLKIQRTQQEDSAVYLCASSPRVPYINEQFFGPGTRLTVL.

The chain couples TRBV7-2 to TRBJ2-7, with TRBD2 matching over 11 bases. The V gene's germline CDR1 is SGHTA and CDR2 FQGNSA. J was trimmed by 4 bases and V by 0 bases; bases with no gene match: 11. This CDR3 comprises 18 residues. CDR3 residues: CASSLAPGTSGLGYEQYF. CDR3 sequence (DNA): TGTGCCAGCAGCTTAGCCCCCGGGACTAGCGGCCTCGGGTACGAGCAGTACTTC.

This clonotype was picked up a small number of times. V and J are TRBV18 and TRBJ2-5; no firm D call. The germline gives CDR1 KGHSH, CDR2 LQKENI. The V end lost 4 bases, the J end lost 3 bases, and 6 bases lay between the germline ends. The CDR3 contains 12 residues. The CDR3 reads CASSHKEETQYF. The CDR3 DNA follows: TGTGCCAGCTCACACAAGGAAGAGACCCAGTACTTC.

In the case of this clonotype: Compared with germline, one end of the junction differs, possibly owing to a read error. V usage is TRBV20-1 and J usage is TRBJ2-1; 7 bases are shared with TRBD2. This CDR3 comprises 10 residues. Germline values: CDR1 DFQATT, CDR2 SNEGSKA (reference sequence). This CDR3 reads CSANRTSTIF. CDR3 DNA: TGCAGTGCTAACCGGACTAGTACGATCTTC.

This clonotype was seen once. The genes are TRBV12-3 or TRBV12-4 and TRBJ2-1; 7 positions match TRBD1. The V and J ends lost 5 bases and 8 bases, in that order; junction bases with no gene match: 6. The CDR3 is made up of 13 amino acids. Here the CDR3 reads CASSPTGADEQFF. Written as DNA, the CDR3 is TGTGCCAGCAGTCCAACAGGGGCGGATGAGCAGTTCTTC.

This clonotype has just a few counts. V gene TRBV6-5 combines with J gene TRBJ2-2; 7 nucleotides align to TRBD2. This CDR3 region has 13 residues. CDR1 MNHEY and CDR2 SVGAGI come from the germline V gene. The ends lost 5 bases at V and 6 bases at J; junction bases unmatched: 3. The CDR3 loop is CASSTSVPGELFF. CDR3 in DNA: TGTGCCAGCAGTACTAGCGTACCCGGGGAGCTGTTTTTT.

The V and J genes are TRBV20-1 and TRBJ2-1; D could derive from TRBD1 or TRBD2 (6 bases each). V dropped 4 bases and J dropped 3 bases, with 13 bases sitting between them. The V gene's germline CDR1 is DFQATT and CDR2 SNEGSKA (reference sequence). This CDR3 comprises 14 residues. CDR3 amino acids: CSAILGGGYNEQFF. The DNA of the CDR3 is TGCAGTGCTATATTGGGGGGCGGCTACAATGAGCAGTTCTTC.

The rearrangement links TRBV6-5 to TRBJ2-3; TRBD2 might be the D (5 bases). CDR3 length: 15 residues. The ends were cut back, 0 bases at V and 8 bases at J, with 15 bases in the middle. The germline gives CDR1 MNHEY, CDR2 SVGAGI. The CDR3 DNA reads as TGTGCCAGCAGTTACTCGATGGCGGGCCCGGGTACGCAGTATTTT. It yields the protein CASSYSMAGPGTQYF.

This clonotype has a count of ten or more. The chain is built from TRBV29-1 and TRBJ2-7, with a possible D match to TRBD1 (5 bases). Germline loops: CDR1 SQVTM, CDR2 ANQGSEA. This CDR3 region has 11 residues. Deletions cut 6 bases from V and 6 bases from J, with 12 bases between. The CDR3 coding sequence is TGCAGCGTGACAAGGGGCCCCGAGCAGTACTTC. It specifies CSVTRGPEQYF.

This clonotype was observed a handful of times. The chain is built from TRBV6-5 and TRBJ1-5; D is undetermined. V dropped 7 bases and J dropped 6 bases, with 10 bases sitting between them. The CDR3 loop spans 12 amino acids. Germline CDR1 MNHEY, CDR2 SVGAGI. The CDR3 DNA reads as TGTGCCAGCAAAGCCTCGGGTCAGCCCCAGCATTTT. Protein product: CASKASGQPQHF.

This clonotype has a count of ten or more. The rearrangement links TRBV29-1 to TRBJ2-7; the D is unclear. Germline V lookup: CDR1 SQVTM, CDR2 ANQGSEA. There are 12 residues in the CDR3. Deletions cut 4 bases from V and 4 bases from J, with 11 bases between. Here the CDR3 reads CSVAEATYEQYF. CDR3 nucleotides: TGCAGCGTTGCTGAGGCAACTTACGAGCAGTACTTC.

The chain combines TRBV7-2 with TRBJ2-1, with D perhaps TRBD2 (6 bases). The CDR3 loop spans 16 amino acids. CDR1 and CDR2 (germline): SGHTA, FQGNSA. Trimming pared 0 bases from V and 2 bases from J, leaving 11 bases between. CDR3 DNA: TGTGCCAGCAGCTTAGCCGAGCGGGTGACCTACAATGAGCAGTTCTTC. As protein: CASSLAERVTYNEQFF.

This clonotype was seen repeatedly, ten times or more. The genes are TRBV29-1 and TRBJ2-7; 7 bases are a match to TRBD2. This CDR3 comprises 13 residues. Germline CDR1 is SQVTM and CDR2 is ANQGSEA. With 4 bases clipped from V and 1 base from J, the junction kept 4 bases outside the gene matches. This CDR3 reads CSVVSGNSYEQYF. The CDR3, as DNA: TGCAGCGTTGTGAGCGGGAATTCCTACGAGCAGTACTTC.

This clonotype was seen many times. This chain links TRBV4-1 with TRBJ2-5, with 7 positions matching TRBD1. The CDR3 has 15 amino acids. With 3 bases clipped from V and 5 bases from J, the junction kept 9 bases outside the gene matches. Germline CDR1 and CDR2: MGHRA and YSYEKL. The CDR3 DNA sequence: TGCGCCAGCAGCCAGGACCAAAGGGGGCAGGAGACCCAGTACTTC. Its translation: CASSQDQRGQETQYF.

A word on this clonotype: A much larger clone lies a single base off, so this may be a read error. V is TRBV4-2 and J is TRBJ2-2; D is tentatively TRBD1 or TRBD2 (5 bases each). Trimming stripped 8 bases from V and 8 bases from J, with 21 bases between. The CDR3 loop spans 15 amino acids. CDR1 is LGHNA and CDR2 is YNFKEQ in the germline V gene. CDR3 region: CASQKVLVGEGELFF. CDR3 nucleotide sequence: TGTGCCAGCCAGAAGGTGTTAGTAGGGGAGGGGGAGCTGTTTTTT.

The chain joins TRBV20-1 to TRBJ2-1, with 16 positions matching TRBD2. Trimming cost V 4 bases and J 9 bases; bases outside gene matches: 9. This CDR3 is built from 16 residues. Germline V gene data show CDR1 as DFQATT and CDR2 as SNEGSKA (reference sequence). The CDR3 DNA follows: TGCAGTGCTACCGGGACTAGCGGGAGGGTATATAGTGAGCAGTTCTTC. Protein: CSATGTSGRVYSEQFF.

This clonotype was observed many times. CDR3 residues: CASSQRTSTSTDTQYF. CDR3 in DNA: TGTGCCAGCAGCCAAAGGACTAGTACTAGCACAGATACGCAGTATTTT. The rearrangement uses TRBV2 and TRBJ2-3; TRBD2 agrees at 7 bases. Trimming removed 6 bases from V and 0 bases from J; junction bases left unmatched: 9. CDR3 length equals 16 residues. CDR1 SNHLY and CDR2 FYNNEI come from the germline V gene.

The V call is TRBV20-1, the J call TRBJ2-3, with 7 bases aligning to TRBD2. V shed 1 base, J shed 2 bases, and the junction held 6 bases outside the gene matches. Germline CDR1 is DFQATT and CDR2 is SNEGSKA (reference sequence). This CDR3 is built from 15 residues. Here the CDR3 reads CSARGRLAVTDTQYF. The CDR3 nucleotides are TGCAGTGCTAGAGGTCGGCTAGCGGTCACAGATACGCAGTATTTT.

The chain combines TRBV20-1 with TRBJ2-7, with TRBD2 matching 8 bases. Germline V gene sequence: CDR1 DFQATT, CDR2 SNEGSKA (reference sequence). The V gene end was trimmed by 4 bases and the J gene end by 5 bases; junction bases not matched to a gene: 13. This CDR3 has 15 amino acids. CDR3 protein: CSANMAVAGRDEQYF. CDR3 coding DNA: TGCAGTGCTAATATGGCCGTAGCGGGGAGGGACGAGCAGTACTTC.

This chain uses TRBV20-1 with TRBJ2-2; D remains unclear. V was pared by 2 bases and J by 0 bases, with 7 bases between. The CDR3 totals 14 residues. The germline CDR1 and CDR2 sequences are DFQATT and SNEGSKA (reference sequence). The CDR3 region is CSARKSPNTGELFF. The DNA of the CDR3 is TGCAGTGCTAGAAAATCCCCGAACACCGGGGAGCTGTTTTTT.

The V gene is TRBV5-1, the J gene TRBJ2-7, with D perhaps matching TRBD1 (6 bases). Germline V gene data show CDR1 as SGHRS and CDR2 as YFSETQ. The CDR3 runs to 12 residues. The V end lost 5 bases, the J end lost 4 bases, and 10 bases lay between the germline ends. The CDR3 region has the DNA TGCGCCAGCAGGATGGACAGTTACGAGCAGTACTTC. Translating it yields CASRMDSYEQYF. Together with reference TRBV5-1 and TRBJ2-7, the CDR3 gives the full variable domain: KAGVTQTPRYLIKTRGQQVTLSCSPISGHRSVSWYQQTPGQGLQFLFEYFSETQRNKGNFPGRFSGRQFSNSRSEMNVSTLELGDSALYLCASRMDSYEQYFGPGTRLTVT.

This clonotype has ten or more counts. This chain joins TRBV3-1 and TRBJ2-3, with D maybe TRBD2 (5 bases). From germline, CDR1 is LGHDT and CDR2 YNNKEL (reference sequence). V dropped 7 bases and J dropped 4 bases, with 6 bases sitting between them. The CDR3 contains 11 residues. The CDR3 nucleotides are TGTGCCAGCACAGCGGCAGATACGCAGTATTTT. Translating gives CASTAADTQYF.

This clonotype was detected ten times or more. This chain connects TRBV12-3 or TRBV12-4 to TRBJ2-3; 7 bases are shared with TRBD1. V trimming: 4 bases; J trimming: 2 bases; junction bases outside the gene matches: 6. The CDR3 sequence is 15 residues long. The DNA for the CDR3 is TGTGCCAGCAGTTCATCAGGGGGTTACACAGATACGCAGTATTTT. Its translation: CASSSSGGYTDTQYF.

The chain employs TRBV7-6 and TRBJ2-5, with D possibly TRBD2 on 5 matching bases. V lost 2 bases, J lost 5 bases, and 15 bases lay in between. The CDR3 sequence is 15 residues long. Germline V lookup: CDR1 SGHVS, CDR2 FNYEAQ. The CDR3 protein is CASSLTGMRIETQYF. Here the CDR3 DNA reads TGTGCCAGCAGCTTAACCGGGATGAGGATTGAGACCCAGTACTTC. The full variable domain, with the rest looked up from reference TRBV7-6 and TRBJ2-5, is GAGVSQSPRYKVTKRGQDVALRCDPISGHVSLYWYRQALGQGPEFLTYFNYEAQQDKSGLPNDRFSAERPEGSISTLTIQRTEQRDSAMYRCASSLTGMRIETQYFGPGTRLLVL.

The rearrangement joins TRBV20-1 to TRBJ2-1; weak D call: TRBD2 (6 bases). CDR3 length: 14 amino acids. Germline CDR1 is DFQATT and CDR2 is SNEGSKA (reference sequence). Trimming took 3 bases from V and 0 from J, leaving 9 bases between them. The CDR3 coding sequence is TGCAGTGCTAGGGGGGGACCCTCCTACAATGAGCAGTTCTTC. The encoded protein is CSARGGPSYNEQFF.